The rows below give T cell receptor beta chains drawn from one sample of a study of beta chain features in type 1 diabetes. Measured with immunoSEQ multiplex PCR; TCRdb has only the in-frame clones, and not every one. The sample has roughly 300,000 clones, roughly 8% seen once. The sequenced sample consisted of central memory CD4+ T cells from blood. Every receptor here comes from a woman between 18 and 29 years old in good health. The CDR3 runs from the conserved cysteine through the conserved F or W. The order of the fields is V gene, D gene, J gene, clone size, CDR3 protein, CDR3 DNA. D genes are given only for firm matches. Where a row states a size, it is once, few, many or the class of an expanded clone; other rows omit it.

TRBV6-6	TRBD1	TRBJ2-7	few	CASSWGQGYYEQYF	TGTGCCAGCAGCTGGGGACAGGGGTACTACGAGCAGTACTTC
TRBV9	TRBD1	TRBJ1-3	few	CASSVEDREGNTIYF	TGTGCCAGCAGCGTAGAGGACAGGGAGGGAAACACCATATATTTT
TRBV18	.	TRBJ1-4	few	CASSPQRDEKLFF	TGTGCCAGCTCACCACAAAGGGATGAAAAACTGTTTTTT
TRBV28	TRBD2	TRBJ2-3	few	CASSLLAGRADTQYF	TGTGCCAGCAGTTTATTAGCGGGAAGGGCAGATACGCAGTATTTT
TRBV5-1	.	TRBJ2-5	few	CASSYTITRQETQYF	TGCGCCAGCAGTTATACGATTACTCGCCAAGAGACCCAGTACTTC
TRBV4-1	TRBD1	TRBJ1-1	many	CASSTRTGTGNTEAFF	TGCGCCAGCAGCACCCGTACCGGGACAGGGAACACTGAAGCTTTCTTT
TRBV7-3	TRBD1	TRBJ1-1	.	CASSSQGAITEAFF	TGTGCCAGCAGCTCTCAGGGGGCTATAACTGAAGCTTTCTTT
TRBV5-1	TRBD1	TRBJ1-2	.	CASSFQGEANYGYTF	TGCGCCAGCAGCTTCCAGGGGGAAGCTAACTATGGCTACACCTTC
TRBV28	.	TRBJ1-2	few	CASTPSGERWGYTF	TGTGCCAGCACCCCGAGCGGGGAACGGTGGGGCTACACCTTC
TRBV5-1	.	TRBJ1-1	few	CASSLVVSNAEAFF	TGCGCCAGCAGCTTGGTTGTTAGCAACGCTGAAGCTTTCTTT
TRBV2	TRBD2	TRBJ2-1	.	CASRLAGEYNEQFF	TGTGCCAGCAGACTAGCGGGAGAGTACAATGAGCAGTTCTTC
TRBV5-4	TRBD1	TRBJ2-7	.	CASSLQGAPYEQYF	TGTGCCAGCAGCTTGCAGGGGGCTCCCTACGAGCAGTACTTC
TRBV6-5	.	TRBJ1-5	few	CASSTGNQPQHF	TGTGCCAGCTCAACGGGCAATCAGCCCCAGCATTTT
TRBV7-7	TRBD2	TRBJ2-5	few	CASSLASGGTQYF	TGTGCTAGCAGCTTGGCCTCGGGAGGGACCCAGTACTTC
TRBV15	TRBD1	TRBJ2-6	many	CATSPRQGAGSGANVLTF	TGTGCCACCAGCCCAAGACAGGGGGCAGGGTCTGGGGCCAACGTCCTGACTTTC
TRBV4-2	.	TRBJ2-5	few	CASSLAILETQYF	TGTGCCAGCAGCTTAGCGATCCTAGAGACCCAGTACTTC
TRBV10-3	TRBD2	TRBJ2-1	.	CAIERAGGRENEQFF	TGTGCCATAGAAAGAGCGGGAGGGAGGGAAAATGAGCAGTTCTTC
TRBV29-1	TRBD2	TRBJ2-1	few	CSVRGGLAGDDEQFF	TGCAGCGTCCGCGGGGGACTAGCGGGAGACGATGAGCAGTTCTTC
TRBV11-2	.	TRBJ1-3	few	CASSLGSGNTIYF	TGTGCCAGCAGTTTAGGGTCTGGAAACACCATATATTTT
TRBV7-3	TRBD2	TRBJ2-1	many	CASSLGRTGTSGSNEQFF	TGTGCCAGCAGCTTAGGCAGGACCGGGACTAGCGGGAGTAATGAGCAGTTCTTC
TRBV5-1	.	TRBJ2-1	.	CASSFGSGLANEQFF	.
TRBV28	TRBD1	TRBJ1-5	few	CASQTRTSGTGSQPQHF	TGTGCCTCACAGACCCGTACTTCCGGGACAGGGTCCCAGCCCCAGCATTTT
TRBV5-1	TRBD1	TRBJ2-1	few	CASSSQQGAEQFF	TGCGCCAGCAGCTCTCAACAGGGGGCCGAGCAGTTCTTC
TRBV5-1	TRBD2	TRBJ2-5	few	CASRWSGLAEQETQYF	TGCGCCAGCAGATGGTCGGGACTAGCGGAACAAGAGACCCAGTACTTC
TRBV7-8	.	TRBJ1-1	.	CASSLGGRNTEAFF	TGTGCCAGCAGCTTAGGGGGCAGGAACACTGAAGCTTTCTTT
TRBV4-3	TRBD2	TRBJ2-2	few	CASSQQSGIGTGELFF	TGCGCCAGCAGCCAACAGAGCGGGATTGGGACCGGGGAGCTGTTTTTT
TRBV5-6	.	TRBJ2-7	.	CASSSFDRRNEQYF	TGTGCCAGCAGCTCATTCGACAGGCGGAACGAGCAGTACTTC
TRBV10-2	.	TRBJ2-1	few	CASSLVYYNEQFF	TGCGCCAGCAGTCTGGTCTACTACAATGAGCAGTTCTTC